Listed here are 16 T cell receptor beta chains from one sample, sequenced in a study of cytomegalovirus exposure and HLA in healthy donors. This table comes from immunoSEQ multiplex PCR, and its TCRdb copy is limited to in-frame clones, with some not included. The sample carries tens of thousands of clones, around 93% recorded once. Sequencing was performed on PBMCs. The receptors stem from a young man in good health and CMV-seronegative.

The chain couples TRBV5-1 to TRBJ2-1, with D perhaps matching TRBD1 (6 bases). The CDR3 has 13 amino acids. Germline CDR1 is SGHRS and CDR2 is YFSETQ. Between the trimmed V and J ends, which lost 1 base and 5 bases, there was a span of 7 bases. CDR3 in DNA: TGCGCCAGCAGCTTGTACAGGGACAATGAGCAGTTCTTC. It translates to CASSLYRDNEQFF.

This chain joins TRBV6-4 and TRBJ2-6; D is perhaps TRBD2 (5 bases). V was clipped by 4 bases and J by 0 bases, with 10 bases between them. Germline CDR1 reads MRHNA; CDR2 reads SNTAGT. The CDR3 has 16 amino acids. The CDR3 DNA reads TGTGCCAGCAGTGGAGGGCCAGCCTCTGGGGCCAACGTCCTGACTTTC. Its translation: CASSGGPASGANVLTF.

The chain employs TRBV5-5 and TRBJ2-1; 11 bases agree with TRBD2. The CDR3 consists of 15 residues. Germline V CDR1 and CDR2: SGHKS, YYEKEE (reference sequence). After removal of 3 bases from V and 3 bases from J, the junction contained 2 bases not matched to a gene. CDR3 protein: CASSSTSGSYNEQFF. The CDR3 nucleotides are TGTGCCAGCAGCTCTACTAGCGGGAGCTACAATGAGCAGTTCTTC.

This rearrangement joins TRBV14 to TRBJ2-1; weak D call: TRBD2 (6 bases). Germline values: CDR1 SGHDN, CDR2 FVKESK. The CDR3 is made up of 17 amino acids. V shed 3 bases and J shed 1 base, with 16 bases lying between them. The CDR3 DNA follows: TGTGCCAGCAGCCAGGGGGGTACTAGGGCATCCTACAATGAGCAGTTCTTC. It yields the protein CASSQGGTRASYNEQFF.

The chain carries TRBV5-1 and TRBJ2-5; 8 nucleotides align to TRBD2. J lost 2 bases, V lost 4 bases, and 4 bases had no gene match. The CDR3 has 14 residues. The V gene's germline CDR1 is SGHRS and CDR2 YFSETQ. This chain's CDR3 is CASSPGTSQETQYF. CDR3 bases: TGCGCCAGCAGCCCCGGGACTAGTCAAGAGACCCAGTACTTC.

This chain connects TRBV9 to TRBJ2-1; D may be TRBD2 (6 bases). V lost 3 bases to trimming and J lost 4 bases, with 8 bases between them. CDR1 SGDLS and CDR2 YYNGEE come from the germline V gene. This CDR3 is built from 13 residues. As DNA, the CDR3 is TGTGCCAGCAGCGACGCGGGGTACAATGAGCAGTTCTTC. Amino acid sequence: CASSDAGYNEQFF. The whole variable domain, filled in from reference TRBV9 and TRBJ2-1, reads DSGVTQTPKHLITATGQRVTLRCSPRSGDLSVYWYQQSLDQGLQFLIQYYNGEERAKGNILERFSAQQFPDLHSELNLSSLELGDSALYFCASSDAGYNEQFFGPGTRLTVL.

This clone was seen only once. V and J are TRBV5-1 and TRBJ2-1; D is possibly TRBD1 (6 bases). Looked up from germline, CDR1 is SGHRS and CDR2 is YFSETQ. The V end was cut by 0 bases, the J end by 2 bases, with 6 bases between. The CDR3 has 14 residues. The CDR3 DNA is TGCGCCAGCAGCTTGGACAGGGCCTACAATGAGCAGTTCTTC. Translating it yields CASSLDRAYNEQFF.

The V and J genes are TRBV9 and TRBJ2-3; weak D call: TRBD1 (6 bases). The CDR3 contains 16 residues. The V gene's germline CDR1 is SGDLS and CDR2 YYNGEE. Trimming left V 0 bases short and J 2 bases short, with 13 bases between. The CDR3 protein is CASSVVGTMNTDTQYF. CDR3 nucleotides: TGTGCCAGCAGCGTAGTTGGGACAATGAACACAGATACGCAGTATTTT.

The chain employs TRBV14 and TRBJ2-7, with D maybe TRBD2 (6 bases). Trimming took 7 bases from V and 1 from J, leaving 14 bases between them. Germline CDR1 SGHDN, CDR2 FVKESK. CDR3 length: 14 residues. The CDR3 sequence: CASNGGTASYEQYF. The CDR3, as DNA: TGTGCCAGCAACGGGGGAACCGCATCCTACGAGCAGTACTTC.

The CDR3 protein is CASSASGTSQETQYF. CDR3 nucleotide sequence: TGTGCCAGCAGCGCCTCCGGGACAAGTCAAGAGACCCAGTACTTC. The rearrangement uses TRBV7-3 and TRBJ2-5, with D possibly being TRBD1 (6 bases). Trimming stripped 5 bases from V and 2 bases from J, with 15 bases between. From germline, CDR1 is SGHTA and CDR2 FQGTGA. The CDR3 length is 15 residues.

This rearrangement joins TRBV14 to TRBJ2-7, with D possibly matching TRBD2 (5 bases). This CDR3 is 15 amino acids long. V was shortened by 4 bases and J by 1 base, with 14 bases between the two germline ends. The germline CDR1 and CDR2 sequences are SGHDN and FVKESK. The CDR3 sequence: CASSLLGLTSYEQYF. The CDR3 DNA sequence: TGTGCCAGCAGCCTCCTCGGACTCACATCCTACGAGCAGTACTTC.

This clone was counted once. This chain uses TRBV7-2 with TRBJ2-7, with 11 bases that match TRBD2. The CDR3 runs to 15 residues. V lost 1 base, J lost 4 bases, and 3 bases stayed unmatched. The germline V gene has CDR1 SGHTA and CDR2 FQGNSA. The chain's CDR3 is CASSLGLAGGYEQYF. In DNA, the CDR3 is TGTGCCAGCAGCTTAGGGCTAGCGGGAGGATACGAGCAGTACTTC.

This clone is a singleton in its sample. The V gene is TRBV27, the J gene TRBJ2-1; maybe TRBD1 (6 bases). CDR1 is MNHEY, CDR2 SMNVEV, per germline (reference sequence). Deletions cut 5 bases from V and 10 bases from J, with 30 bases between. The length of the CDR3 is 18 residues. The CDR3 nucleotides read TGTGCCAGCAGTCTCCTCAGTCAGCGGCAGGGGTTACAAGGGGAGCAGTTCTTC. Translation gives CASSLLSQRQGLQGEQFF.

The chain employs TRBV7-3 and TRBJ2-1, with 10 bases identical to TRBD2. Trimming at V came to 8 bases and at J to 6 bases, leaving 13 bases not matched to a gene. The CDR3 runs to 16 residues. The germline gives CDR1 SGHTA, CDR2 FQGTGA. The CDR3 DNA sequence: TGTGCCAGCGGGGGGGCTAGCGGGAGAATATCCAATGAGCAGTTCTTC. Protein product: CASGGASGRISNEQFF.

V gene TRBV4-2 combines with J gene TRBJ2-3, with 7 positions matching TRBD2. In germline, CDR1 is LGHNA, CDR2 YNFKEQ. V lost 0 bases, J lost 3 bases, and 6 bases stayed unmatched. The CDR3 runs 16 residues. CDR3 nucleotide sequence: TGTGCCAGCAGCCAAGATGGTAATAGCGGGACAGATACGCAGTATTTT. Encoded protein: CASSQDGNSGTDTQYF.

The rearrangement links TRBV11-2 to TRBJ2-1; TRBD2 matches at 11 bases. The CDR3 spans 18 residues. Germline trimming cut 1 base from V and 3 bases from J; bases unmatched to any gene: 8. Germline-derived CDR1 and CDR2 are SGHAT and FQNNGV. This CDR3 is CASSLGTSGRTDYNEQFF. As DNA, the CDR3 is TGTGCCAGCAGCTTAGGGACTAGCGGGCGCACCGACTACAATGAGCAGTTCTTC. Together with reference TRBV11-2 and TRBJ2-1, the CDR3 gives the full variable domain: EAGVAQSPRYKIIEKRQSVAFWCNPISGHATLYWYQQILGQGPKLLIQFQNNGVVDDSQLPKDRFSAERLKGVDSTLKIQPAKLEDSAVYLCASSLGTSGRTDYNEQFFGPGTRLTVL.